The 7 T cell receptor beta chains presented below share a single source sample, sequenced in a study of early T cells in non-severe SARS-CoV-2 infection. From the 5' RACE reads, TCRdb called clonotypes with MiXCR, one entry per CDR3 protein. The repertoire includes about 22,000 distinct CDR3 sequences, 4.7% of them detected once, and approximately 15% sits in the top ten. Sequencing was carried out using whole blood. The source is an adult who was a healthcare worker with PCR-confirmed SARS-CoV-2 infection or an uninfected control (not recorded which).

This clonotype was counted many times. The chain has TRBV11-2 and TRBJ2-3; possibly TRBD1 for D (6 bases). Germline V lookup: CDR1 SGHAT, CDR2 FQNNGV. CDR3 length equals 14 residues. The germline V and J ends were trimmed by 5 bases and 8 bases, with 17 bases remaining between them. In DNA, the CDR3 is TGTGCCAGCAGCCCCGGGACGACCAGGGGTACGCAGTATTTT. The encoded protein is CASSPGTTRGTQYF.

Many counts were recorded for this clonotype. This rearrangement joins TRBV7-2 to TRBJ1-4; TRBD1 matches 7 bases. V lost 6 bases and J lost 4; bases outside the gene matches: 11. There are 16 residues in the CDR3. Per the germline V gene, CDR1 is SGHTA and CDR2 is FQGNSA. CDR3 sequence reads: CASRKETGTVNEKLFF. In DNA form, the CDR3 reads TGTGCCAGCAGGAAGGAGACCGGGACAGTTAATGAAAAACTGTTTTTT.

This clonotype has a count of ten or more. This CDR3 is CASSFGRAQPQHF. CDR3 bases: TGTGCCAGCAGTTTTGGGCGGGCTCAGCCCCAGCATTTT. The chain uses TRBV28 and TRBJ1-5; D uncertain. V was pared by 3 bases and J by 6 bases, with 9 bases between. CDR1 MDHEN and CDR2 SYDVKM come from the germline V gene. The CDR3 is 13 amino acids.

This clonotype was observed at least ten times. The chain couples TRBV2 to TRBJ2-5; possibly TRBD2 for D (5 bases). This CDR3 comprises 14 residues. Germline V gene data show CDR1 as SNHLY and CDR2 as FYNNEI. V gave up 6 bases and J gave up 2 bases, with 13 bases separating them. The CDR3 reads CASRTRTQQETQYF. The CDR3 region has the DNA TGTGCCAGCAGAACTCGGACTCAACAAGAGACCCAGTACTTC.

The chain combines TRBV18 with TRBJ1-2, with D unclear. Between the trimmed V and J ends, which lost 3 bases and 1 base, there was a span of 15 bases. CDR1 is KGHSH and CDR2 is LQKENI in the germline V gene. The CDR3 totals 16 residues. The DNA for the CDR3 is TGTGCCAGCTCACCCCCCCGGGAGAGCCTTAACTATGGCTACACCTTC. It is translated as CASSPPRESLNYGYTF.

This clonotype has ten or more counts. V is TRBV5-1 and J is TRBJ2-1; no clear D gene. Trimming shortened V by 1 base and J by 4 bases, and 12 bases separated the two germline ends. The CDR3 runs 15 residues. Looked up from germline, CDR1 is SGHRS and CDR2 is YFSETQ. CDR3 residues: CASSLSLQSYNEQFF. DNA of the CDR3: TGCGCCAGCAGCTTGAGTTTACAGTCTTACAATGAGCAGTTCTTC.

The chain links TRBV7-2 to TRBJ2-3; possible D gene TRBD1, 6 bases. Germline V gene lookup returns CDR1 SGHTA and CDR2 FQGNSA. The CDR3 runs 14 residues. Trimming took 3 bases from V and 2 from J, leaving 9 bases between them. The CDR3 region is CASSFGQFTDTQYF. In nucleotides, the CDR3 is TGTGCCAGCAGCTTTGGACAGTTCACAGATACGCAGTATTTT.